This TCR beta chain is drawn from a study of tumor and adjacent non-tumor tissue in lung cancer. On the study more broadly: Each sample yielded 3.5 million to 4.5 million productive TCRbeta reads on average.

The library came from three nested PCR rounds adapted from ARM-PCR protocols. A single record per CDR3 protein comes from TCRdb applying MiXCR to the multiplex PCR reads. The sample contains roughly 75,000 distinct CDR3 sequences, around four fifths of which appear only once. Trimming cost V 6 bases and J 0 bases; bases outside gene matches: 16. This CDR3 has 19 amino acids. Germline assignment: CDR1 MNHNS and CDR2 SASEGT. No cell sorting was done before RNA was extracted from the tissue. The V and J genes are TRBV6-1 and TRBJ2-2; 7 bases agree with TRBD1. Sequencing was done on a sample of lung tumor tissue. The receptor was isolated from a woman aged 50 to 60 with non-small cell lung cancer. For the CDR3, the DNA is TGTGCCAGCAGCGAGACAGGGTTTGGGAAGAACTCGAACACCGGGGAGCTGTTTTTT. Translation gives CASSETGFGKNSNTGELFF.